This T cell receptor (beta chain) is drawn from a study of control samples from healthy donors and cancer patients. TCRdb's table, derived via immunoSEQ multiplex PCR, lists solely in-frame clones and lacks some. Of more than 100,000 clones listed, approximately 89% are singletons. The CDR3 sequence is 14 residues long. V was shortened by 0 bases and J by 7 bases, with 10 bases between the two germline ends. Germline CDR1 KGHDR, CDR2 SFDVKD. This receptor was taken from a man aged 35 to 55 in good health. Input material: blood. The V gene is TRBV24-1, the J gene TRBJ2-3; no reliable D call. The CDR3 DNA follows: TGTGCCACCAGTGATTTGCAGAAAAAATATACGCAGTATTTT. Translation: CATSDLQKKYTQYF.